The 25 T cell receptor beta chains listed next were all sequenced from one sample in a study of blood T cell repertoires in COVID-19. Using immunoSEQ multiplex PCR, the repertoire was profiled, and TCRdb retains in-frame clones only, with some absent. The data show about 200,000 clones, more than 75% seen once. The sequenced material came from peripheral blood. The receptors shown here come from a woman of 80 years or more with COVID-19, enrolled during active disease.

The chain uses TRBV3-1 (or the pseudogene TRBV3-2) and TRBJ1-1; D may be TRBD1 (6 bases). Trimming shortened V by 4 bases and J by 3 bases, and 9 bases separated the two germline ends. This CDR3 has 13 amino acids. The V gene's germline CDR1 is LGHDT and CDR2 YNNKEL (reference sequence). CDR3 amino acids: CASSPRQDTEAFF. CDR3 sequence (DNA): TGTGCCAGCAGCCCACGACAGGACACTGAAGCTTTCTTT.

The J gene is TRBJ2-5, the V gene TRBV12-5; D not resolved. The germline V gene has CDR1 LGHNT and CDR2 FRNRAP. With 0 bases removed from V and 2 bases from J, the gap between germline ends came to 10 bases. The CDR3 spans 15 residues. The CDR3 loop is CASGLVRTDQETQYF. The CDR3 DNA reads TGTGCTAGTGGTTTGGTACGAACAGATCAAGAGACCCAGTACTTC. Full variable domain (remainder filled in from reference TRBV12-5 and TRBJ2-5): DARVTQTPRHKVTEMGQEVTMRCQPILGHNTVFWYRQTMMQGLELLAYFRNRAPLDDSGMPKDRFSAEMPDATLATLKIQPSEPRDSAVYFCASGLVRTDQETQYFGPGTRLLVL.

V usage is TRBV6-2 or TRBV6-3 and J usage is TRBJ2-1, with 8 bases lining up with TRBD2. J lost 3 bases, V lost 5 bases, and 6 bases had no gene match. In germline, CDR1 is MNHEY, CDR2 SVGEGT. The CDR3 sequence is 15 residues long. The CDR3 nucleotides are TGTGCCAGCAGTCTTGGCGGGAGGATCTACAATGAGCAGTTCTTC. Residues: CASSLGGRIYNEQFF.

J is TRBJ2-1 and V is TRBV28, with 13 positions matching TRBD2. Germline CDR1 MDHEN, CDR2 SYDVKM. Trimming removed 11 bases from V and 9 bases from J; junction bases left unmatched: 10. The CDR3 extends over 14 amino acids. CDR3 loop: CAGLATSGRTEQFF. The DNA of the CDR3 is TGTGCCGGCCTCGCGACTAGCGGGAGGACTGAGCAGTTCTTC. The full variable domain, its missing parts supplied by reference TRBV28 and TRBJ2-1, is DVKVTQSSRYLVKRTGEKVFLECVQDMDHENMFWYRQDPGLGLRLIYFSYDVKMKEKGDIPEGYSVSREKKERFSLILESASTNQTSMYLCAGLATSGRTEQFFGPGTRLTVL.

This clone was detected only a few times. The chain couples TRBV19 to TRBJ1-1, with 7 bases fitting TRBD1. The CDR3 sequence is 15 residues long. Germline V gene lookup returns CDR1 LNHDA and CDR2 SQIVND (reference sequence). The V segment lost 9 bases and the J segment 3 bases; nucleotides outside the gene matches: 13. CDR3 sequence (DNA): TGTGCCAGCAAATTAGGTAACAGGGGTTACACTGAAGCTTTCTTT. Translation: CASKLGNRGYTEAFF.

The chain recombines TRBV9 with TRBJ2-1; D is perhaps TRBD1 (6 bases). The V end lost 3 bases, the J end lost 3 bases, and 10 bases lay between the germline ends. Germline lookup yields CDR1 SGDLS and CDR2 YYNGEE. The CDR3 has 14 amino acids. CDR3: CASSAGQYYNEQFF. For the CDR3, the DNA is TGTGCCAGCAGCGCAGGACAGTACTACAATGAGCAGTTCTTC.

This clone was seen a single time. The CDR3, as DNA: TGTGCCAGCAGCCTCCTAGCGGGGGCCAACACCGGGGAGCTGTTTTTT. Translating gives CASSLLAGANTGELFF. The chain combines TRBV3-1 (or the pseudogene TRBV3-2) with TRBJ2-2; 10 bases agree with TRBD2. The germline V gene has CDR1 LGHDT and CDR2 YNNKEL (reference sequence). The CDR3 totals 16 residues. The J segment lost 2 bases and the V segment lost 4 bases, leaving 4 bases of the junction unmatched.

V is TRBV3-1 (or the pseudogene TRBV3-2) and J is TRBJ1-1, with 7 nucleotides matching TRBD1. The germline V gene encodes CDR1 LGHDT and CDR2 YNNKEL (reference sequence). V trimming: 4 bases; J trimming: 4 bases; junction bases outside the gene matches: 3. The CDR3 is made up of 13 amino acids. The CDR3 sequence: CASSRQGGTEAFF. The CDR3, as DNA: TGTGCCAGCAGCCGACAGGGTGGCACTGAAGCTTTCTTT.

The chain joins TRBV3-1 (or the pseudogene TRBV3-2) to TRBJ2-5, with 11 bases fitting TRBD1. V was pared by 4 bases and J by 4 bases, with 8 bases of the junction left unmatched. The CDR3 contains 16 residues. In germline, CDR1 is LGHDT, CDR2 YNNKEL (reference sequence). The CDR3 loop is CASSPGQGARRETQYF. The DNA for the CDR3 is TGTGCCAGCAGCCCCGGACAGGGGGCTAGAAGAGAGACCCAGTACTTC.

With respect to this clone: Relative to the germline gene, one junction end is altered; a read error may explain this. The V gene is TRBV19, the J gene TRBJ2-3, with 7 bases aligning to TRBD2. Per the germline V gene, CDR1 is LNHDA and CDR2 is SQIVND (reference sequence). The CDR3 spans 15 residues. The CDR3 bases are TGTGCCGGTAGCGGCGGGGACTACCAACTAGGTACGCAGTATTTT. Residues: CAGSGGDYQLGTQYF.

CDR3 DNA sequence: TGTGCCAGCAGCCAACCAGGGAGGACTAACTATGGCTACACCTTC. This encodes CASSQPGRTNYGYTF. The V and J genes are TRBV7-2 and TRBJ1-2, with a weak D call TRBD1 (5 bases). The CDR3 sequence is 15 residues long. Trimming took 5 bases from V and 0 from J, leaving 13 bases between them. Germline V lookup: CDR1 SGHTA, CDR2 FQGNSA. The whole variable domain, filled in from reference TRBV7-2 and TRBJ1-2, reads GAGVSQSPSNKVTEKGKDVELRCDPISGHTALYWYRQSLGQGLEFLIYFQGNSAPDKSGLPSDRFSAERTGGSVSTLTIQRTQQEDSAVYLCASSQPGRTNYGYTFGSGTRLTVV.

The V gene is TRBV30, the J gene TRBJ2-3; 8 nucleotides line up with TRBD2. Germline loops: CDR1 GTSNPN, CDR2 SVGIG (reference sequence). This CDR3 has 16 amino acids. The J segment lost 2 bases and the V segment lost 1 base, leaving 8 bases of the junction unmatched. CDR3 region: CAWSGGTSFSTDTQYF. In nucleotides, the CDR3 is TGTGCCTGGAGTGGGGGGACTAGTTTCTCCACAGATACGCAGTATTTT.

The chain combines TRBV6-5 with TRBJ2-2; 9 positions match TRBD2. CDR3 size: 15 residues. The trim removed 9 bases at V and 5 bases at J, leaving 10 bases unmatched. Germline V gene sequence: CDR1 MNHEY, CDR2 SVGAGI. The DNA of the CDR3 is TGTGCCAGTCATCGGTTAGCGGGAGAGACCGGGGAGCTGTTTTTT. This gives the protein CASHRLAGETGELFF.

The CDR3 DNA sequence: TGCGCCAGCAGTCAAACCCGACGACAGGGGGCCTCCTCTGGAAACACCATATATTTT. This encodes CASSQTRRQGASSGNTIYF. V usage is TRBV23-1 and J usage is TRBJ1-3, with 10 bases lining up with TRBD1. TRBV23-1 is an open reading frame, and its role is uncertain. V lost 2 bases to trimming and J lost 0 bases; unmatched junction nucleotides: 10. The CDR3 runs to 19 residues.

The CDR3 reads CASSYSRGYNQPQHF. CDR3 coding DNA: TGTGCCAGCAGTTACTCGCGGGGGTATAATCAGCCCCAGCATTTT. The chain joins TRBV6-5 to TRBJ1-5; a possible D gene is TRBD1 (5 bases). Germline V gene data show CDR1 as MNHEY and CDR2 as SVGAGI. The CDR3 has 15 amino acids. Deletions cut 0 bases from V and 4 bases from J, with 10 bases between.

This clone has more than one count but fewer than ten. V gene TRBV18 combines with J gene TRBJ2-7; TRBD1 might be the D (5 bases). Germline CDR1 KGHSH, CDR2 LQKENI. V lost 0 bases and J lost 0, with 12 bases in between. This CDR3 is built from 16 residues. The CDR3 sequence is CASSPPRVSASYEQYF. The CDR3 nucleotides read TGTGCCAGCTCACCACCCAGGGTTTCTGCCTCCTACGAGCAGTACTTC.

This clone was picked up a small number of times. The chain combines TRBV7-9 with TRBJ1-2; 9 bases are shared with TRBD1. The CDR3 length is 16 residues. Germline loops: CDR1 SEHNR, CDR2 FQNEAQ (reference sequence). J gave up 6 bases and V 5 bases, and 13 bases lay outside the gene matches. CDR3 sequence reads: CASSRRGTGGFDGYTF. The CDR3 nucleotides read TGTGCCAGCAGCCGCCGGGGAACAGGGGGCTTTGATGGCTACACCTTC.

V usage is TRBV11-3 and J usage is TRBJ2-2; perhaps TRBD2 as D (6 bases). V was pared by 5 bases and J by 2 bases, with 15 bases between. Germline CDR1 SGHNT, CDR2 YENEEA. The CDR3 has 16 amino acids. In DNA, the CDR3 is TGTGCCAGCAGCCCCCAGGGAGGCCATAACACCGGGGAGCTGTTTTTT. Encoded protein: CASSPQGGHNTGELFF. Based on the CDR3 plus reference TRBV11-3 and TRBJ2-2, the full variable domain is EAGVVQSPRYKIIEKKQPVAFWCNPISGHNTLYWYLQNLGQGPELLIRYENEEAVDDSQLPKDRFSAERLKGVDSTLKIQPAELGDSAVYLCASSPQGGHNTGELFFGEGSRLTVL.

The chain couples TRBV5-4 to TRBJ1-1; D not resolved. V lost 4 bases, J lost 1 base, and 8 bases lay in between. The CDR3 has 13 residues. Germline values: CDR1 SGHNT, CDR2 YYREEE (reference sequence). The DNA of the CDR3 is TGTGCCAGCAGCACTGCCCCGAACACTGAAGCTTTCTTT. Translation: CASSTAPNTEAFF.

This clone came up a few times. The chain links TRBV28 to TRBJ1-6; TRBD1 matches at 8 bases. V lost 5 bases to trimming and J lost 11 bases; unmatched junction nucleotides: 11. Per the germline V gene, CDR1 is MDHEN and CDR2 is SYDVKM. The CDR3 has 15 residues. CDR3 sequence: CASSRTGQGGPPLHF. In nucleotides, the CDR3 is TGTGCCAGCAGTCGAACCGGACAGGGCGGTCCACCCCTCCACTTT. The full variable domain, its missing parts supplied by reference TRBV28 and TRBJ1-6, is DVKVTQSSRYLVKRTGEKVFLECVQDMDHENMFWYRQDPGLGLRLIYFSYDVKMKEKGDIPEGYSVSREKKERFSLILESASTNQTSMYLCASSRTGQGGPPLHFGNGTRLTVT.

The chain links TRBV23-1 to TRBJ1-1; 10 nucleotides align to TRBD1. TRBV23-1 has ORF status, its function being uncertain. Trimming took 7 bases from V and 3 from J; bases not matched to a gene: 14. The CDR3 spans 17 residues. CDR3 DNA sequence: TGCGCCAGCACCTTAGGGCCCATGACAGGGGGCGACACTGAAGCTTTCTTT. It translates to CASTLGPMTGGDTEAFF.

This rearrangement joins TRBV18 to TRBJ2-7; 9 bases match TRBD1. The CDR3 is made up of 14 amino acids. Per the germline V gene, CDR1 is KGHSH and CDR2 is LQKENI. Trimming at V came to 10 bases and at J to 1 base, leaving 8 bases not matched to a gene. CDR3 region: CATKRDRDSYEQYF. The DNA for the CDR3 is TGTGCCACGAAGCGGGACAGGGATTCCTACGAGCAGTACTTC.

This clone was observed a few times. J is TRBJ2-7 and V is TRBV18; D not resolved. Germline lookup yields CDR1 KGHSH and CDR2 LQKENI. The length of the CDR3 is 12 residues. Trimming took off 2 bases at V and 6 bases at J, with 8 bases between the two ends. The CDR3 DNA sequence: TGTGCCAGCTCACCAGCTGTGGCCGAGCAGTACTTC. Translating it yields CASSPAVAEQYF. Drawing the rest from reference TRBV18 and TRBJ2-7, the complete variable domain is NAGVMQNPRHLVRRRGQEARLRCSPMKGHSHVYWYRQLPEEGLKFMVYLQKENIIDESGMPKERFSAEFPKEGPSILRIQQVVRGDSAAYFCASSPAVAEQYFGPGTRLTVT.

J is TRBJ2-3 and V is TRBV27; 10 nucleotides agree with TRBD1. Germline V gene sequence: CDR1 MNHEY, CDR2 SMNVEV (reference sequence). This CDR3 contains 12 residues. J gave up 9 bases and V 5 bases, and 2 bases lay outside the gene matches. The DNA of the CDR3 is TGTGCCAGCAGTCTGACAGGGGGCACGCAGTATTTT. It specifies CASSLTGGTQYF.

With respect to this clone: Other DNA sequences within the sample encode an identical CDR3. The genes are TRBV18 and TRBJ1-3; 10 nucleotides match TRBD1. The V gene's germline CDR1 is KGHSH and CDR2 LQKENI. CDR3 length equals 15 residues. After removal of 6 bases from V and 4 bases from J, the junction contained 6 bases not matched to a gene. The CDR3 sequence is CASSPGQGYGNTIYF. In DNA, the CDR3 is TGTGCCAGCTCCCCGGGACAGGGGTACGGAAACACCATATATTTT.